These 13 T cell receptor beta chains originate from one sample sequenced in a study of blood T cells in healthy people across ages. Then a second PCR, running about 6 to 11 cycles, was carried out with a sample-barcoded 5' primer and a J-beta primer mix. TCRdb redid the calling of the 5' RACE reads with MiXCR, one entry per CDR3 protein. This sample carries more than 600,000 distinct CDR3 sequences, roughly 25% of them seen once, and the ten largest clones take 9.4%. The sample was also reused in another study, on T cells of mothers and their children.

The sequenced sample consisted of blood. These receptors were collected from a boy younger than 18 in good health.

As DNA, the CDR3 is TGTGCCAGCAGTGAACTCGGCGTTGGGGGCAATGAGCAGTTCTTC. Its protein product is CASSELGVGGNEQFF. The V call is TRBV6-1, the J call TRBJ2-1; D may be TRBD1 or TRBD2 (5 bases each). Germline loops: CDR1 MNHNS, CDR2 SASEGT. The CDR3 length is 15 residues. Trimming left V 2 bases short and J 6 bases short, with 14 bases between.

This clonotype was seen ten or more times. The chain employs TRBV18 and TRBJ2-1; D might be TRBD1 (5 bases). The CDR3 contains 14 residues. The germline V and J ends were trimmed by 4 bases and 1 base, with 8 bases remaining between them. Germline-derived CDR1 and CDR2 are KGHSH and LQKENI. The CDR3 loop reads CASSLGPSYNEQFF. In DNA, the CDR3 is TGTGCCAGCTCACTGGGGCCTTCCTACAATGAGCAGTTCTTC.

The chain is built from TRBV29-1 and TRBJ2-5; D is unresolved. The V and J ends lost 0 bases and 1 base respectively, with 6 bases between them. CDR1 is SQVTM and CDR2 is ANQGSEA in the germline V gene. CDR3 size: 13 residues. This CDR3 reads CSVEESPQETQYF. Here the CDR3 DNA reads TGCAGCGTTGAAGAGTCTCCCCAAGAGACCCAGTACTTC.

This clonotype occurred a few times. This rearrangement joins TRBV6-1 to TRBJ1-1; possible D gene TRBD1, 5 bases. The length of the CDR3 is 12 residues. Germline V gene lookup returns CDR1 MNHNS and CDR2 SASEGT. V lost 8 bases and J 7 bases, leaving 14 bases between the germline ends. CDR3 nucleotide sequence: TGTGCCAGCCGGCAGGGAAGTAGTGAAGCTTTCTTT. This codes for CASRQGSSEAFF.

CDR3 DNA: TGTGCCAGCAGTCCAGGGGGGGGAGGGTACCAAGAGACCCAGTACTTC. Translated: CASSPGGGGYQETQYF. The rearrangement uses TRBV12-3 or TRBV12-4 and TRBJ2-5, with D possibly called TRBD1 or TRBD2 (7 bases each). V was clipped by 5 bases and J by 0 bases, with 16 bases between them. This CDR3 spans 16 amino acids.

This clonotype has just a few counts. The gene calls are TRBV29-1 and TRBJ1-1; 8 bases are a match to TRBD1. Germline loops: CDR1 SQVTM, CDR2 ANQGSEA. This CDR3 has 15 residues. V trimming: 6 bases; J trimming: 1 base; junction bases outside the gene matches: 10. The CDR3 loop reads CSVQPGTGANTEAFF. CDR3 coding DNA: TGCAGCGTCCAACCCGGGACAGGAGCGAACACTGAAGCTTTCTTT.

V usage is TRBV12-3 or TRBV12-4 and J usage is TRBJ2-2, with 14 bases lining up with TRBD2. There are 15 residues in the CDR3. Trimming took 6 bases from V and 5 from J; bases not matched to a gene: 2. The CDR3: CASSRTSGRTGELFF. As DNA, the CDR3 is TGTGCCAGCAGCCGGACTAGCGGGAGGACCGGGGAGCTGTTTTTT.

The V gene is TRBV3-1, the J gene TRBJ2-1; 10 bases are a match to TRBD2. In germline, CDR1 is LGHDT, CDR2 YNNKEL (reference sequence). The CDR3 runs 19 residues. The V segment lost 4 bases and the J segment 0 bases; nucleotides outside the gene matches: 12. The CDR3 bases are TGTGCCAGCAGCCCCGTTCTAGCGGGAGAGGGGATCTCCTACAATGAGCAGTTCTTC. As protein: CASSPVLAGEGISYNEQFF.

The chain combines TRBV6-5 with TRBJ2-7; 8 bases map to TRBD1. CDR3 length equals 15 residues. CDR1 MNHEY and CDR2 SVGAGI come from the germline V gene. V shed 2 bases, J shed 3 bases, and the junction held 6 bases outside the gene matches. CDR3 loop: CASSYMGQDLYEQYF. CDR3 nucleotides: TGTGCCAGCAGTTACATGGGACAGGACCTCTACGAGCAGTACTTC.

The chain has TRBV12-3 or TRBV12-4 and TRBJ1-2; D might be TRBD1 (6 bases). This CDR3 is built from 12 residues. V dropped 10 bases and J dropped 6 bases, with 15 bases sitting between them. CDR3 in DNA: TGTGCCATCTCTGGGGGGGCTGATGGCTACACCTTC. Its protein is CAISGGADGYTF.

This clonotype occurred many times. The chain combines TRBV18 with TRBJ2-5; 9 nucleotides line up with TRBD1. This CDR3 has 15 residues. CDR1 KGHSH and CDR2 LQKENI come from the germline V gene. J was trimmed by 4 bases and V by 0 bases; bases with no gene match: 3. This CDR3 is CASSPPGQGGETQYF. CDR3 sequence (DNA): TGTGCCAGCTCACCACCGGGACAGGGAGGAGAGACCCAGTACTTC.

The rearrangement uses TRBV15 and TRBJ2-1; no reliable D call. The DNA end is more similar to TRBJ2-5, so the J call may be wrong. CDR1 LNHNV and CDR2 YYDKDF come from the germline V gene (reference sequence). The CDR3 loop spans 12 amino acids. In nucleotides, the CDR3 is TGTGCCACCAGCAGAGATAGATGGGACCAGTACTTC. Translation: CATSRDRWDQYF.

There are a few counts of this clonotype. This rearrangement joins TRBV2 to TRBJ1-2; maybe TRBD1 (6 bases). V lost 7 bases and J lost 5, with 14 bases in between. Germline CDR1 is SNHLY and CDR2 is FYNNEI. The length of the CDR3 is 13 residues. CDR3 DNA: TGTGCCAGCATACCCGGGGGGCCTTATGGCTACACCTTC. Translation gives CASIPGGPYGYTF.